Sequencing of this T cell receptor (beta chain) was carried out in a study of response to subunit inactivated influenza vaccine. Study results and caveats: After each seasonal influenza vaccination, few new T cells are recruited, the authors suggested.

The length of the CDR3 is 13 residues. Germline V gene sequence: CDR1 SQVTM, CDR2 ANQGSEA. Trimming removed 7 bases from V and 3 bases from J; junction bases left unmatched: 5. One entry per CDR3 protein, called by TCRdb with MiXCR from the RT-PCR reads. The table includes fewer than 200,000 distinct CDR3 sequences, about 9% detected once. This clonotype has at least ten counts. Its specificity is unknown. This rearrangement joins TRBV29-1 to TRBJ2-3; TRBD1 matches 9 bases. The sequence derives from a man aged 50-60 years who received an inactivated influenza vaccine. The starting material was non-naive T cells sorted from PBMCs, obtained on the day of vaccination. In DNA, the CDR3 is TGCAGCGGTATTGGACAGGGGACAGATACGCAGTATTTT. This gives the protein CSGIGQGTDTQYF.